This T cell receptor beta chain stems from a study of technical replicates of blood from a few donors. Measured with immunoSEQ multiplex PCR; TCRdb has only the in-frame clones, and not every one. Of 75,000 to 95,000 clones in the sample, approximately 90% were seen once. The CDR3 totals 13 residues. From germline, CDR1 is SGHRS and CDR2 YFSETQ. The germline V and J ends were trimmed by 0 bases and 6 bases, with 9 bases remaining between them. This clone was seen only a few times. The sequence came from a human donor in good health. The chain is built from TRBV5-1 and TRBJ1-1; a possible D gene is TRBD1 (5 bases). The sample was T cells isolated from PBMCs. Written as DNA, the CDR3 is TGCGCCAGCAGCTTGGATGGGGGGGCTGAAGCTTTCTTT. This sequence encodes CASSLDGGAEAFF. Looking up the rest from reference TRBV5-1 and TRBJ1-1 gives the full variable domain: KAGVTQTPRYLIKTRGQQVTLSCSPISGHRSVSWYQQTPGQGLQFLFEYFSETQRNKGNFPGRFSGRQFSNSRSEMNVSTLELGDSALYLCASSLDGGAEAFFGQGTRLTVV.